A selection of T cell receptor beta chains follows, all from one sample in a study of blood T cell repertoires in COVID-19. Measured with immunoSEQ multiplex PCR; TCRdb has only the in-frame clones, and not every one. In the table there are fewer than 150,000 clones, roughly 87% of which are singletons. The sample consisted of peripheral blood. The source of these receptors is a human donor in a cohort sampled during active COVID-19. The CDR3 runs from the conserved cysteine through the conserved F or W. The D gene is left open where the match is weak. Rows may omit the clone size; those that give it use once, few, many or a size class.

j_call,cdr3_length,v_call,d_call,clone_size,cdr3_nt,cdr3_aa
TRBJ2-5,16,TRBV7-9,NA,NA,TGTGCCAGCAGCCTACTACCTCAGGGGAGTGGAGAGACCCAGTACTTC,CASSLLPQGSGETQYF
TRBJ1-1,14,TRBV7-9,TRBD1,NA,TGTGCCAGCAGCCTACAGGGGGCAAACACTGAAGCTTTCTTT,CASSLQGANTEAFF
TRBJ1-3,14,TRBV28,NA,NA,TGTGCCAGCAGTCCCCCCGGGGTAGGAAACACCATATATTTT,CASSPPGVGNTIYF
TRBJ2-2,18,TRBV21-1,NA,NA,TGTGCCAGCAGCGCTAGCCGGGACAGGGGGCGGGTCACCGAGGAGCTGTTTTTT,CASSASRDRGRVTEELFF
TRBJ2-2,16,TRBV18,NA,NA,TGTGCCAGCTCACCACCGACAGCTCAAACCTCCGGGGAGCTGTTTTTT,CASSPPTAQTSGELFF
TRBJ2-3,15,TRBV5-6,TRBD2,NA,TGTGCCAGCAGCTATAAGACTAGCGGCACAGATACGCAGTATTTT,CASSYKTSGTDTQYF
TRBJ1-4,16,TRBV7-9,NA,NA,TGTGCCAGCAGCTTAGTGGTTAGTTCAACTAATGAAAAACTGTTTTTT,CASSLVVSSTNEKLFF
TRBJ1-2,16,TRBV5-1,TRBD1,NA,TGCGCCAGCAGCTCACGGGACAGTCCCAAAAACTATGGCTACACCTTC,CASSSRDSPKNYGYTF
TRBJ2-2,16,TRBV27,TRBD2,NA,TGTGCCAGCAGTTCATGGCTAGCGGGAGCCGGCGGGGAGCTGTTTTTT,CASSSWLAGAGGELFF
TRBJ2-3,15,TRBV10-3,TRBD2,NA,TGTGCCATCCGGAACGGGGGGGATAACACAGATACGCAGTATTTT,CAIRNGGDNTDTQYF
TRBJ2-7,16,TRBV5-5,TRBD2,NA,TGTGCCAGCAGCCGCATCCTAGCGGGCGATACCTACGAGCAGTACTTC,CASSRILAGDTYEQYF
TRBJ1-1,15,TRBV7-9,NA,NA,TGTGCCAGCAGCTCCCGGACAGCACTGAACACTGAAGCTTTCTTT,CASSSRTALNTEAFF
TRBJ2-1,14,TRBV3-1/TRBV3-2,NA,NA,TGTGCCAGCAGCATAACCAGCTCCTACAATGAGCAGTTCTTC,CASSITSSYNEQFF
TRBJ1-6,12,TRBV5-1,NA,few,TGCGCCAGCAGCTTAGAGGGCTCACCCCTCCACTTT,CASSLEGSPLHF
TRBJ1-4,12,TRBV3-1/TRBV3-2,NA,NA,TGTGCCAGCAGTTTCGGAGCTGAAAAACTGTTTTTT,CASSFGAEKLFF
TRBJ1-2,14,TRBV30,TRBD1,NA,TGTGCCTGGAGTAGTAGGGGGCGCGGATATGGCTACACCTTC,CAWSSRGRGYGYTF
TRBJ1-2,10,TRBV20-1,NA,NA,TGCAGTGCTTTCATTTATGGCTACACCTTC,CSAFIYGYTF
TRBJ2-7,15,TRBV5-4,NA,NA,TGTGCCAGCAGCTGGGGACTGTTGAGCTCCTACGAGCAGTACTTC,CASSWGLLSSYEQYF
TRBJ2-5,13,TRBV19,TRBD2,NA,TGTGCCAGTACCTATGCGGGGGAGGAGACCCAGTACTTC,CASTYAGEETQYF
TRBJ2-3,13,TRBV7-9,NA,few,TGTGCCAGCAGCTTACTAGATACAGATACGCAGTATTTT,CASSLLDTDTQYF
TRBJ2-1,14,TRBV6-1,NA,NA,TGTGCCAGCAGTGAAGACCTGAGCTACAATGAGCAGTTCTTC,CASSEDLSYNEQFF
TRBJ2-5,12,TRBV2,TRBD1,once,TGTGCCAGCAGGCAGGGGGTAGAGACCCAGTACTTC,CASRQGVETQYF
TRBJ2-1,20,TRBV14,TRBD2,NA,TGTGCCAGCAGCCAAGGACGGCGGGGACTAGGTGAGGCAGCAAACAATGAGCAGTTCTTC,CASSQGRRGLGEAANNEQFF
TRBJ1-3,14,TRBV28,TRBD1,NA,TGTGCCAGCAGTTTGGGACAGCTAGGAAACACCATATATTTT,CASSLGQLGNTIYF
TRBJ1-5,13,TRBV6-5,TRBD1,once,TGTGCCAGCAGCATGACAGGGGGGCAGCCCCAGCATTTT,CASSMTGGQPQHF
TRBJ1-2,13,TRBV3-1/TRBV3-2,NA,NA,TGTGCCAGCAGCTTACAGGAGAACTATGGCTACACCTTC,CASSLQENYGYTF
TRBJ2-5,16,TRBV9,NA,NA,TGTGCCAGCAGCCAGAGGGCCACACAGGGTTCGGAGACCCAGTACTTC,CASSQRATQGSETQYF
TRBJ2-3,15,TRBV2,TRBD2,NA,TGTGCCAGCAGTGCGGCTAGCGGGGGCATAGATACGCAGTATTTT,CASSAASGGIDTQYF
TRBJ1-1,14,TRBV9,NA,once,TGTGCCAGCAGCTCCACGGTGACAGGCGATGAAGCTTTCTTT,CASSSTVTGDEAFF
TRBJ2-7,15,TRBV6-5,TRBD1,NA,TGTGCCAGCAGTCAGCCCGGGACAGTCTCCTACGAGCAGTACTTC,CASSQPGTVSYEQYF
TRBJ1-2,15,TRBV28,NA,few,TGTGCCAGCAGTCCTGTCCCCAGATCTAACTATGGCTACACCTTC,CASSPVPRSNYGYTF
TRBJ1-2,13,TRBV12-3/TRBV12-4,NA,NA,TGTGCCAGCAGAGCCCCTGGAGCGCAAGGCCCCACCTTC,CASRAPGAQGPTF
TRBJ2-7,14,TRBV7-8,TRBD2,NA,TGTGCCAGCAGCCGAGGACTAGCGGGGGGTGAGCAGTACTTC,CASSRGLAGGEQYF
TRBJ1-1,13,TRBV7-9,TRBD1,NA,TGTGCCAGCAGCCGACAGGGGTGGGTTGGGGCTTTCTTT,CASSRQGWVGAFF
TRBJ2-1,16,TRBV19,TRBD2,NA,TGTGCCAGTAGCCGGGAGGAGGGAAGGGCCTACAATGAGCAGTTCTTC,CASSREEGRAYNEQFF